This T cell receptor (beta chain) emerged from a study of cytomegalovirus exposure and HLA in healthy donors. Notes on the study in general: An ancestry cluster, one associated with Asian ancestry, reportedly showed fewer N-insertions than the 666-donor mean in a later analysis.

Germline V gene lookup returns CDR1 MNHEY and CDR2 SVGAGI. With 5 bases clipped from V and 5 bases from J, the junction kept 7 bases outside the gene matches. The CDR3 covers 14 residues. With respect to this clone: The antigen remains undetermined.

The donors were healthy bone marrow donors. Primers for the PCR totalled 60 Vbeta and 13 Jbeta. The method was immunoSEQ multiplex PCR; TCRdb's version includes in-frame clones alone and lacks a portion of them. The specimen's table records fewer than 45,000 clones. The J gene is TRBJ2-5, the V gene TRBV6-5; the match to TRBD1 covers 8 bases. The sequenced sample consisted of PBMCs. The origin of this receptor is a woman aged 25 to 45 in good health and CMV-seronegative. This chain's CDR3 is CASSPDREVETQYF. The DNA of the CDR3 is TGTGCCAGCAGTCCGGACAGGGAAGTGGAGACCCAGTACTTC.